The 14 T cell receptor beta chains listed next were all sequenced from one sample in a study of T cell responses to AZD1222 COVID-19 vaccine. TCRdb's table, derived via immunoSEQ multiplex PCR, lists solely in-frame clones and lacks some. Of 98,000 or so clones listed, about 86% are singletons. The sequences come from peripheral blood, collected on day 0 of AZD1222 vaccination. These receptors were taken from an adult in good health.

The V call is TRBV6-5, the J call TRBJ2-2; D not resolved. Germline loops: CDR1 MNHEY, CDR2 SVGAGI. The CDR3 loop spans 14 amino acids. The V end was cut by 9 bases, the J end by 0 bases, with 11 bases between. CDR3 amino acids: CASEAGTNTGELFF. CDR3 bases: TGTGCCAGTGAAGCCGGCACGAACACCGGGGAGCTGTTTTTT.

This chain uses TRBV4-2 with TRBJ2-7; TRBD2 aligns across 8 bases. From germline, CDR1 is LGHNA and CDR2 YNFKEQ. The J segment lost 6 bases and the V segment lost 5 bases, leaving 15 bases of the junction unmatched. The CDR3 length is 16 residues. The CDR3 coding sequence is TGTGCCAGCAGCGCCTTTCTTCGCGGGGGGCTGGTCGAGCAGTACTTC. Translating gives CASSAFLRGGLVEQYF.

The chain has TRBV30 and TRBJ1-5; D may be TRBD1 (5 bases). Trimming shortened V by 3 bases and J by 7 bases, and 13 bases separated the two germline ends. The CDR3 contains 13 residues. Germline V gene lookup returns CDR1 GTSNPN and CDR2 SVGIG (reference sequence). The CDR3 DNA is TGTGCCTGGAGCCATCGGGGGGAACAGCCCCAGCATTTT. Protein product: CAWSHRGEQPQHF.

The chain couples TRBV5-4 to TRBJ2-7; possibly TRBD2 for D (6 bases). The CDR3 consists of 15 residues. Germline V gene lookup returns CDR1 SGHNT and CDR2 YYREEE (reference sequence). Trimming shortened V by 5 bases and J by 5 bases, and 20 bases separated the two germline ends. DNA for the CDR3: TGTGCCAGCAGACCGGCGGAAGGAGGGCGCAACGAGCAGTACTTC. Its protein product is CASRPAEGGRNEQYF.

This chain uses TRBV5-4 with TRBJ1-6; no definite D call. The CDR3 length is 14 residues. Germline CDR1 and CDR2: SGHNT and YYREEE (reference sequence). Deletions cut 2 bases from V and 1 base from J, with 4 bases between. The CDR3 DNA is TGTGCCAGCAGCTTAGAATCCTATAATTCACCCCTCCACTTT. Its protein is CASSLESYNSPLHF.

V and J are TRBV6-5 and TRBJ1-2; D gene uncertain. The CDR3 has 15 amino acids. The V gene lost 6 bases and the J gene lost 2 bases, with 16 bases spanning the gap. Per germline, CDR1 MNHEY and CDR2 SVGAGI. CDR3 DNA: TGTGCCAGCAGAAATTACAGAAACGACAACTATGGCTACACCTTC. Its translation is CASRNYRNDNYGYTF.

The rearrangement links TRBV6-6 to TRBJ1-3; the match to TRBD1 covers 9 bases. The CDR3 covers 18 residues. Germline CDR1 reads MNHNY; CDR2 reads SVGAGI (reference sequence). V lost 5 bases and J lost 4; bases outside the gene matches: 15. The CDR3 bases are TGTGCCAGCAGTCCAGCGGTCTATACCGGGACAGGGGGAAACACCATATATTTT. Residues: CASSPAVYTGTGGNTIYF.

This clone was counted a single time. This chain uses TRBV27 with TRBJ1-1, with TRBD1 identical over 7 bases. The ends lost 3 bases at V and 3 bases at J; junction bases unmatched: 7. This CDR3 has 15 amino acids. The germline V gene encodes CDR1 MNHEY and CDR2 SMNVEV (reference sequence). CDR3 loop: CASSLSRTGDTEAFF. CDR3 DNA: TGTGCCAGCAGTTTGTCTCGGACAGGCGACACTGAAGCTTTCTTT.

This chain uses TRBV18 with TRBJ2-7, with 9 bases aligning to TRBD2. The CDR3 is made up of 15 amino acids. V lost 6 bases to trimming and J lost 2 bases; unmatched junction nucleotides: 8. Germline assignment: CDR1 KGHSH and CDR2 LQKENI. CDR3 region: CASSPKRGVAYEQYF. The CDR3 DNA sequence: TGTGCCAGCTCTCCCAAGCGGGGGGTTGCCTACGAGCAGTACTTC.

The CDR3, as DNA: TGTGCCACCCAACAGGGATTGGGAAACACCATATATTTT. It translates to CATQQGLGNTIYF. V and J are TRBV10-3 and TRBJ1-3, with a tentative D call TRBD1 (6 bases). The CDR3 length is 13 residues. V gave up 10 bases and J gave up 4 bases, with 14 bases separating them. Looked up from germline, CDR1 is ENHRY and CDR2 is SYGVKD.

The CDR3 region is CASRTTGSTDTQYF. The CDR3 DNA sequence: TGTGCCAGTAGGACGACAGGGAGCACAGATACGCAGTATTTT. The chain is built from TRBV19 and TRBJ2-3; TRBD1 matches at 7 bases. Germline trimming cut 6 bases from V and 0 bases from J; bases unmatched to any gene: 3. The CDR3 runs to 14 residues. CDR1 is LNHDA, CDR2 SQIVND, per germline (reference sequence).

This chain links TRBV3-1 (or the pseudogene TRBV3-2) with TRBJ1-2; tentatively, D is TRBD1 (5 bases). V was clipped by 6 bases and J by 12 bases, with 17 bases between them. Germline lookup yields CDR1 LGHDT and CDR2 YNNKEL (reference sequence). The CDR3 contains 12 residues. The CDR3 bases are TGTGCCAGCAGGAGGGGCACAGGAACAGACACCTTC. It encodes CASRRGTGTDTF.

As DNA, the CDR3 is TGTGCCAGCAGCCGATCTACTCCCGGGCCCCACAATGAAAAACTGTTTTTT. It is translated as CASSRSTPGPHNEKLFF. V usage is TRBV3-1 (or the pseudogene TRBV3-2) and J usage is TRBJ1-4; D remains ambiguous. Germline CDR1 and CDR2: LGHDT and YNNKEL (reference sequence). Between the trimmed V and J ends, which lost 4 bases and 5 bases, there was a span of 20 bases. The CDR3 totals 17 residues.

This chain uses TRBV2 with TRBJ2-2, with TRBD2 matching 8 bases. The CDR3 extends over 14 amino acids. With V trimmed by 6 bases and J by 6 bases, 6 bases remained unmatched. The germline V gene encodes CDR1 SNHLY and CDR2 FYNNEI. CDR3 sequence reads: CASRAGTRPGELFF. DNA of the CDR3: TGTGCCAGCAGGGCCGGGACTAGGCCCGGGGAGCTGTTTTTT.